This is a list of T cell receptor beta chains from one sample in a study of cytomegalovirus exposure and HLA in healthy donors. Data came from immunoSEQ multiplex PCR; TCRdb stores just in-frame clones and leaves some out. This table holds 100,000 to 150,000 clones, around 9% found once. The sequenced material came from PBMCs. Receptor source: a woman aged 40 to 50 in good health and CMV-seropositive. CDR3s include the opening cysteine and the closing phenylalanine or tryptophan. Each record gives: V gene, clone size, D gene, J gene, CDR3 protein, CDR3 DNA. D genes are given only for firm matches. The size field is filled for only some rows; it gives once, few, many or a size class.

V gene: TRBV7-2
clone size: NA
D gene: NA
J gene: TRBJ1-6
CDR3 protein: CASSSLGAANSPLHF
CDR3 DNA: TGTGCCAGCAGCTCCCTAGGGGCGGCAAATTCACCCCTCCACTTT

V gene: TRBV14
clone size: medium-sized
D gene: TRBD1
J gene: TRBJ2-1
CDR3 protein: CASSQVPGQGDNEQFF
CDR3 DNA: TGTGCCAGCAGCCAAGTTCCGGGACAGGGTGACAATGAGCAGTTCTTC

V gene: TRBV10-3
clone size: NA
D gene: NA
J gene: TRBJ1-4
CDR3 protein: CATCRSGVGSTTNEKLFF
CDR3 DNA: TGTGCCACATGCCGATCTGGAGTAGGCTCCACAACTAATGAAAAACTGTTTTTT

V gene: TRBV4-2
clone size: NA
D gene: TRBD2
J gene: TRBJ2-5
CDR3 protein: CASSQDRTSGGVETQYF
CDR3 DNA: TGTGCCAGCAGCCAAGATAGAACTAGCGGGGGGGTAGAGACCCAGTACTTC

V gene: TRBV5-6
clone size: NA
D gene: TRBD1
J gene: TRBJ1-4
CDR3 protein: CASSLRPGQGTNEKLFF
CDR3 DNA: TGTGCCAGCAGCTTGCGACCGGGACAGGGGACTAATGAAAAACTGTTTTTT

V gene: TRBV11-3
clone size: few
D gene: TRBD2
J gene: TRBJ2-5
CDR3 protein: CASSSSGGGALETQYF
CDR3 DNA: TGTGCCAGCAGCTCCTCGGGCGGGGGGGCGTTGGAGACCCAGTACTTC

V gene: TRBV5-6
clone size: few
D gene: NA
J gene: TRBJ1-2
CDR3 protein: CASTFAGATYGYTF
CDR3 DNA: TGTGCCAGCACCTTCGCGGGGGCAACCTATGGCTACACCTTC

V gene: TRBV25-1
clone size: NA
D gene: TRBD1
J gene: TRBJ1-6
CDR3 protein: CASSEGGQGGFTLHF
CDR3 DNA: TGTGCCAGCAGTGAAGGGGGACAGGGAGGGTTCACCCTCCACTTT

V gene: TRBV6-1
clone size: few
D gene: NA
J gene: TRBJ1-5
CDR3 protein: CASTYRVDQPQHF
CDR3 DNA: TGTGCCAGCACTTACAGGGTGGACCAGCCCCAGCATTTT

V gene: TRBV12-5
clone size: NA
D gene: NA
J gene: TRBJ1-2
CDR3 protein: CASGLLRGPSGGGYTF
CDR3 DNA: TGTGCTAGTGGTTTGCTCCGCGGGCCATCCGGGGGAGGCTACACCTTC

V gene: TRBV27
clone size: NA
D gene: NA
J gene: TRBJ1-6
CDR3 protein: CASSFRTTLSSPLHF
CDR3 DNA: TGTGCCAGCAGTTTCCGGACAACTCTAAGCTCACCCCTCCACTTT

V gene: TRBV29-1
clone size: few
D gene: NA
J gene: TRBJ2-7
CDR3 protein: CSAGLDTGYEQYF
CDR3 DNA: TGCAGCGCCGGTTTGGACACCGGATACGAGCAGTACTTC

V gene: TRBV4-1
clone size: NA
D gene: NA
J gene: TRBJ1-6
CDR3 protein: CASSQAGFGDSPLHF
CDR3 DNA: TGCGCCAGCAGCCAAGCCGGATTCGGGGATTCACCCCTCCACTTT

V gene: TRBV12-5
clone size: few
D gene: NA
J gene: TRBJ1-5
CDR3 protein: CASGLAPGVVSQPQHF
CDR3 DNA: TGTGCTAGTGGTTTGGCCCCAGGGGTGGTATCTCAGCCCCAGCATTTT

V gene: TRBV27
clone size: NA
D gene: TRBD1
J gene: TRBJ1-2
CDR3 protein: CASRHQSAGQLYGYTF
CDR3 DNA: TGTGCCAGCAGGCACCAATCCGCGGGACAGCTGTATGGCTACACCTTC

V gene: TRBV12-5
clone size: few
D gene: NA
J gene: TRBJ1-1
CDR3 protein: CASGLVLGLNTEAFF
CDR3 DNA: TGTGCTAGTGGTTTGGTATTGGGGCTGAACACTGAAGCTTTCTTT

V gene: TRBV7-2
clone size: NA
D gene: NA
J gene: TRBJ1-2
CDR3 protein: CASSFRDLRKTDGYTF
CDR3 DNA: TGTGCCAGCAGCTTTCGGGATTTGCGAAAGACGGATGGCTACACCTTC

V gene: TRBV5-6
clone size: few
D gene: NA
J gene: TRBJ1-2
CDR3 protein: CASSPDRGDASYGYTF
CDR3 DNA: TGTGCCAGCAGCCCGGATCGGGGGGACGCAAGTTATGGCTACACCTTC

V gene: TRBV6-1
clone size: NA
D gene: TRBD1
J gene: TRBJ2-5
CDR3 protein: CASNIRDRAQETQYF
CDR3 DNA: TGTGCCAGCAATATCCGGGACAGGGCCCAAGAGACCCAGTACTTC

V gene: TRBV5-1
clone size: few
D gene: NA
J gene: TRBJ1-2
CDR3 protein: CASSLALGAYGYTF
CDR3 DNA: TGCGCCAGCAGCTTGGCCTTGGGGGCCTATGGCTACACCTTC

V gene: TRBV6-1
clone size: NA
D gene: NA
J gene: TRBJ2-5
CDR3 protein: CASTRRGGQETQYF
CDR3 DNA: TGTGCCAGCACCCGGCGGGGCGGCCAAGAGACCCAGTACTTC

V gene: TRBV19
clone size: NA
D gene: TRBD1
J gene: TRBJ1-2
CDR3 protein: CASKPGQSGYGYTF
CDR3 DNA: TGTGCCAGTAAACCGGGACAGTCCGGCTATGGCTACACCTTC

V gene: TRBV7-2
clone size: few
D gene: NA
J gene: TRBJ1-2
CDR3 protein: CASSSSGRDGYTF
CDR3 DNA: TGTGCCAGCAGCTCTTCCGGGAGAGATGGCTACACCTTC

V gene: TRBV6-5
clone size: few
D gene: NA
J gene: TRBJ2-5
CDR3 protein: CASSPTPGIQETQYF
CDR3 DNA: TGTGCCAGCAGCCCGACACCCGGGATACAAGAGACCCAGTACTTC

V gene: TRBV2
clone size: NA
D gene: TRBD1
J gene: TRBJ1-4
CDR3 protein: CASKTGGGIEKLFF
CDR3 DNA: TGTGCCAGCAAAACAGGGGGCGGGATTGAAAAACTGTTTTTT

V gene: TRBV15
clone size: NA
D gene: NA
J gene: TRBJ1-6
CDR3 protein: CATSRVRGADYNSPLHF
CDR3 DNA: TGTGCCACCAGCAGAGTTCGTGGGGCAGACTATAATTCACCCCTCCACTTT

V gene: TRBV10-3
clone size: NA
D gene: TRBD2
J gene: TRBJ2-5
CDR3 protein: CAISERAGEETQYF
CDR3 DNA: TGTGCCATCAGTGAGAGAGCGGGGGAGGAGACCCAGTACTTC

V gene: TRBV7-9
clone size: NA
D gene: NA
J gene: TRBJ2-2
CDR3 protein: CASSLPGSRAGELFF
CDR3 DNA: TGTGCCAGCAGCTTACCAGGGTCCCGAGCTGGGGAGCTGTTTTTT